The 7 T cell receptor beta chains below all came from one sample that was sequenced in a study of CD8 T cells in ankylosing spondylitis. Study-level results: Seemingly distinctive of ankylosing spondylitis blood was a TCR beta motif formed by eight highly homologous variants.

TCRdb called the 5' RACE reads again in MiXCR, with one record for every CDR3 protein. The sample holds more than 600,000 distinct CDR3 sequences, 15% to 20% seen once. These receptors' targets are unknown. Sequences were obtained from blood, either unsorted or a sorted T cell fraction (not recorded which). These receptors came from a male donor with ankylosing spondylitis.

The chain couples TRBV6-1 to TRBJ2-1, with a weak D call TRBD2 (5 bases). V lost 5 bases and J 3 bases, leaving 8 bases between the germline ends. Germline V gene data show CDR1 as MNHNS and CDR2 as SASEGT. The CDR3 extends over 13 amino acids. The CDR3 region has the DNA TGTGCCAGCAGTCAGCGGAGCTACAATGAGCAGTTCTTC. Protein product: CASSQRSYNEQFF.

The gene calls are TRBV20-1 and TRBJ2-5; D could derive from TRBD1 or TRBD2 (5 bases each). CDR1 and CDR2 from the germline V gene are DFQATT and SNEGSKA (reference sequence). This CDR3 has 13 residues. Trimming removed 3 bases from V and 5 bases from J, with 13 bases in between. The CDR3 bases are TGCAGTGCTAGGGAAGAGGGGCGGGAGACCCAGTACTTC. This sequence encodes CSAREEGRETQYF.

The V gene is TRBV5-1, the J gene TRBJ2-3; D possibly matches TRBD1 or TRBD2 (5 bases each). Deletions cut 6 bases from V and 0 bases from J, with 17 bases between. The germline V gene has CDR1 SGHRS and CDR2 YFSETQ. This CDR3 spans 16 amino acids. The CDR3 coding sequence is TGCGCCAGCAAGGTCGGGACGGATACTAGCACAGATACGCAGTATTTT. Its protein is CASKVGTDTSTDTQYF.

The rearrangement joins TRBV2 to TRBJ1-3; 7 nucleotides align to TRBD1. The V and J ends lost 6 bases and 3 bases, in that order; junction bases with no gene match: 8. The CDR3 sequence is 15 residues long. CDR1 and CDR2 (germline): SNHLY, FYNNEI. CDR3 coding DNA: TGTGCCAGCAGGCGGGACAGCGGTGGTGGAAACACCATATATTTT. Translated: CASRRDSGGGNTIYF.

In this sample, this clonotype turned up a few times. The rearrangement joins TRBV5-5 to TRBJ2-5; the D call may be TRBD1 or TRBD2 (6 bases each). Germline CDR1 reads SGHKS; CDR2 reads YYEKEE (reference sequence). Trimming removed 0 bases from V and 5 bases from J, with 11 bases in between. The CDR3 is 14 residues long. The CDR3 DNA reads as TGTGCCAGCAGCTTGGAAGGGGGGACGGAGACCCAGTACTTC. Translating gives CASSLEGGTETQYF.

This clonotype showed up just a few times. The chain joins TRBV18 to TRBJ2-5; D remains unclear. The CDR3 runs to 12 residues. Germline V gives CDR1 KGHSH, CDR2 LQKENI. Trimming took off 2 bases at V and 3 bases at J, with 4 bases between the two ends. Here the CDR3 DNA reads TGTGCCAGCTCACCATCGGAAGAGACCCAGTACTTC. Translated: CASSPSEETQYF.

The V call is TRBV5-5, the J call TRBJ2-1; 11 bases are a match to TRBD1. Trimming removed 3 bases from V and 7 bases from J; junction bases left unmatched: 6. The germline V gene has CDR1 SGHKS and CDR2 YYEKEE (reference sequence). This CDR3 is 15 amino acids long. The CDR3: CASSSWTGGRNEQFF. In DNA form, the CDR3 reads TGTGCCAGCAGCTCATGGACAGGGGGCCGGAATGAGCAGTTCTTC.